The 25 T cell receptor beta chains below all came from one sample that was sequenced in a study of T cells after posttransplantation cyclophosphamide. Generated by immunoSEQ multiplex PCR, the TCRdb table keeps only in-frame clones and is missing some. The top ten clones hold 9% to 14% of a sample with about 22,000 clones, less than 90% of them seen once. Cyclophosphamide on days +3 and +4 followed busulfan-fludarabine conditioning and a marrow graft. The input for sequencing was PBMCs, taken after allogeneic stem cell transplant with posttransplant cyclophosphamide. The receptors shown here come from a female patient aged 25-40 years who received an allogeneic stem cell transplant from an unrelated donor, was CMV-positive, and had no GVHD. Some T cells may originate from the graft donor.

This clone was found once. The CDR3 here is CASSSTSGGRNSYNEQFF. CDR3 DNA: TGTGCCAGCAGCTCAACTAGCGGGGGCAGGAACTCCTACAATGAGCAGTTCTTC. The rearrangement joins TRBV5-8 to TRBJ2-1, with TRBD2 matching over 11 bases. The V and J ends lost 3 bases and 0 bases, in that order; junction bases with no gene match: 8. This CDR3 region has 18 residues. The germline V gene encodes CDR1 SGHTS and CDR2 YDEGEE.

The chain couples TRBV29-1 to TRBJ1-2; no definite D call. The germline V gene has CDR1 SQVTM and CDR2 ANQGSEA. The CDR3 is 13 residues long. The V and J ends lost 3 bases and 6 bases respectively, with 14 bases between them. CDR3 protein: CSVDASEPHGYTF. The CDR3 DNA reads TGCAGCGTTGATGCCTCCGAGCCCCATGGCTACACCTTC.

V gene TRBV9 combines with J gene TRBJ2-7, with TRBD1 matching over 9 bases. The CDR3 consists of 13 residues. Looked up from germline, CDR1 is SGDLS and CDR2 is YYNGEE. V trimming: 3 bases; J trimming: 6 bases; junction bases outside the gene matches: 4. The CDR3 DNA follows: TGTGCCAGCAGCGACTGGACAGGGGTCGAGCAGTACTTC. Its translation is CASSDWTGVEQYF.

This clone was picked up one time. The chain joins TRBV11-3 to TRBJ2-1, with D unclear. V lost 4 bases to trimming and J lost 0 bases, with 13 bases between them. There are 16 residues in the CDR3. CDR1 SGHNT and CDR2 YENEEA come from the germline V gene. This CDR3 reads CASSSRQTSSYNEQFF. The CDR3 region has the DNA TGTGCCAGCAGCTCCCGACAAACCTCCTCCTACAATGAGCAGTTCTTC.

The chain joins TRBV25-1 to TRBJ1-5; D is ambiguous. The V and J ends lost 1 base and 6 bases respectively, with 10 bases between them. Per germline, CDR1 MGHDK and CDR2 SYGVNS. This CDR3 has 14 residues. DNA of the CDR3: TGTGCCAGCAGTGAATCCGGTTATTCTCAGCCCCAGCATTTT. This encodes CASSESGYSQPQHF.

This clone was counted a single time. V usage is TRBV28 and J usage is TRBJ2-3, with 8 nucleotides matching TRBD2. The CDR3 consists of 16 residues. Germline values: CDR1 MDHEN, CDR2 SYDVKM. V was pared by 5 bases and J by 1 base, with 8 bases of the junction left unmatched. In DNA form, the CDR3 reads TGTGCCAGCAGTCCCGGACTAGCCGTGGGCACAGATACGCAGTATTTT. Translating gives CASSPGLAVGTDTQYF.

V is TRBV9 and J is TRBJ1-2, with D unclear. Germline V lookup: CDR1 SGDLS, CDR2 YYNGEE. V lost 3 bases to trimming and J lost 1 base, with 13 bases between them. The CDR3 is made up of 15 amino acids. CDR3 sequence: CASSDISTGNYGYTF. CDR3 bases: TGTGCCAGCAGCGACATTTCGACGGGTAACTATGGCTACACCTTC.

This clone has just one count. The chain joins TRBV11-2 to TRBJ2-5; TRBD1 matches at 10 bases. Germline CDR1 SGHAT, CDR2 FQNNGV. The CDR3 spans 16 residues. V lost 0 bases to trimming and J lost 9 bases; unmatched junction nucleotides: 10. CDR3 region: CASSLEGTGAPRAQYF. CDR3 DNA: TGTGCCAGCAGCTTAGAGGGGACAGGGGCCCCCCGGGCCCAGTACTTC.

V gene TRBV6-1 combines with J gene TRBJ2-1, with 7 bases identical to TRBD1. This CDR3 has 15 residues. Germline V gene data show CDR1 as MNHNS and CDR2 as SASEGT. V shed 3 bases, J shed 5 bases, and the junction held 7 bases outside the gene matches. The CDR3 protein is CASSETTGFNNEQFF. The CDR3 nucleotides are TGTGCCAGCAGTGAGACGACAGGGTTCAACAATGAGCAGTTCTTC.

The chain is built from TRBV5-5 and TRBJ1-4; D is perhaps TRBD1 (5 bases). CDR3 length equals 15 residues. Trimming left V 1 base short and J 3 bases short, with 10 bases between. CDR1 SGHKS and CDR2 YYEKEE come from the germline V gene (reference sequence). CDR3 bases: TGTGCCAGCAGCTTGATAGGGGAACCTAATGAAAAACTGTTTTTT. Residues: CASSLIGEPNEKLFF.

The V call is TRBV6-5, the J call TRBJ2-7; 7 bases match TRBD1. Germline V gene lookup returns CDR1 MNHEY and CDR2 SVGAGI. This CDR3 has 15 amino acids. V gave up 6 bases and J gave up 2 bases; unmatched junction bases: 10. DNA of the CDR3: TGTGCCAGCAGGAGTACAGGGGCGATACCCTACGAGCAGTACTTC. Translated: CASRSTGAIPYEQYF.

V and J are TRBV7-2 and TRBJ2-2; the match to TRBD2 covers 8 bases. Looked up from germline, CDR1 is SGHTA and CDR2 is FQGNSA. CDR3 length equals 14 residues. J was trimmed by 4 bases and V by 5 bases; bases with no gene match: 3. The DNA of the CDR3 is TGTGCCAGCAGCCCGGGGGGGGGCACCGGGGAGCTGTTTTTT. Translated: CASSPGGGTGELFF.

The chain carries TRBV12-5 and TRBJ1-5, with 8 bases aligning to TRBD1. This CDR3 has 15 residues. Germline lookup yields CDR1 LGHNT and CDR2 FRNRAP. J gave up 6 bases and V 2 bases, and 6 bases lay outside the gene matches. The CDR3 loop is CASGLSGGAGQPQHF. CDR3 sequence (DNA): TGTGCTAGTGGTTTGTCAGGGGGCGCCGGTCAGCCCCAGCATTTT. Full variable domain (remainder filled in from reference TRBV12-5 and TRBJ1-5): DARVTQTPRHKVTEMGQEVTMRCQPILGHNTVFWYRQTMMQGLELLAYFRNRAPLDDSGMPKDRFSAEMPDATLATLKIQPSEPRDSAVYFCASGLSGGAGQPQHFGDGTRLSIL.

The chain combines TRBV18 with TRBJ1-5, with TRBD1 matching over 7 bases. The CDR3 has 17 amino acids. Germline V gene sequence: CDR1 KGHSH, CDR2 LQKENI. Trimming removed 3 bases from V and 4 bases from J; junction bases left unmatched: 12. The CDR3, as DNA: TGTGCCAGCTCACCCCCTCTGACAGGGAAGAAGAATCAGCCCCAGCATTTT. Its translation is CASSPPLTGKKNQPQHF.

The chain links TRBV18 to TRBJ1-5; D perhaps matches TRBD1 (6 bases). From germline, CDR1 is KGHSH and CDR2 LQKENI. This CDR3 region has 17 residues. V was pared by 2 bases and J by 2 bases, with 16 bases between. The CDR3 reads CASSPSRGGSGNQPQHF. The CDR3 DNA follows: TGTGCCAGCTCACCAAGCAGGGGCGGGAGTGGCAATCAGCCCCAGCATTTT.

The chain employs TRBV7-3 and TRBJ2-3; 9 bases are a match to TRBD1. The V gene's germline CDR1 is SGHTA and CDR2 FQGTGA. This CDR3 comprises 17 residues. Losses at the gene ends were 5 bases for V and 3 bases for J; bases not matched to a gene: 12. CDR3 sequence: CASSPHQQGADTDTQYF. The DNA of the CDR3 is TGTGCCAGCAGCCCGCATCAACAGGGGGCGGATACAGATACGCAGTATTTT. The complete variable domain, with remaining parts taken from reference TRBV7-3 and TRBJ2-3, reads GAGVSQTPSNKVTEKGKYVELRCDPISGHTALYWYRQSLGQGPEFLIYFQGTGAADDSGLPNDRFFAVRPEGSVSTLKIQRTERGDSAVYLCASSPHQQGADTDTQYFGPGTRLTVL.

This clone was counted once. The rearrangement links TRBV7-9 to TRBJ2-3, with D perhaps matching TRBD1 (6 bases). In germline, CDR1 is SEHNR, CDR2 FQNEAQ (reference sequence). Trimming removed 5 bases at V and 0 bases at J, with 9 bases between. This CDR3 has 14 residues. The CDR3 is CASSLGQSTDTQYF. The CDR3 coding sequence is TGTGCCAGCAGCCTAGGACAGAGCACAGATACGCAGTATTTT.

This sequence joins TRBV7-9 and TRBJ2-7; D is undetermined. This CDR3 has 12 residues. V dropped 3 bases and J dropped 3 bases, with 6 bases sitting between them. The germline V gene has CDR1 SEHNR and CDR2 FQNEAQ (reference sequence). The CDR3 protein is CASSFQNYEQYF. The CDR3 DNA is TGTGCCAGCAGCTTCCAGAACTACGAGCAGTACTTC.

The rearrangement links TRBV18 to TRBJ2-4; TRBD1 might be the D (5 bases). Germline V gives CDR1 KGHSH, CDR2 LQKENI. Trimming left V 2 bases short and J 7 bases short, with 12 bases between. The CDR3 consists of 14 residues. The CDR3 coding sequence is TGTGCCAGCTCACCAGACTCAGGGATGAACATTCAGTACTTC. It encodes CASSPDSGMNIQYF. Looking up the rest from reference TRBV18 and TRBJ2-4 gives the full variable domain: NAGVMQNPRHLVRRRGQEARLRCSPMKGHSHVYWYRQLPEEGLKFMVYLQKENIIDESGMPKERFSAEFPKEGPSILRIQQVVRGDSAAYFCASSPDSGMNIQYFGAGTRLSVL.

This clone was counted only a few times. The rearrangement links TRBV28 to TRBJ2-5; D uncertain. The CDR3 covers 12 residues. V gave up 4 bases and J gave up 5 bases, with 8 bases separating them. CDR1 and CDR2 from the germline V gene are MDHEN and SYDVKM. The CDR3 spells CASSSLFETQYF. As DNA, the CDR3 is TGTGCCAGCAGTTCCCTGTTTGAGACCCAGTACTTC. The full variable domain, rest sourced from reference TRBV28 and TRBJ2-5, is DVKVTQSSRYLVKRTGEKVFLECVQDMDHENMFWYRQDPGLGLRLIYFSYDVKMKEKGDIPEGYSVSREKKERFSLILESASTNQTSMYLCASSSLFETQYFGPGTRLLVL.

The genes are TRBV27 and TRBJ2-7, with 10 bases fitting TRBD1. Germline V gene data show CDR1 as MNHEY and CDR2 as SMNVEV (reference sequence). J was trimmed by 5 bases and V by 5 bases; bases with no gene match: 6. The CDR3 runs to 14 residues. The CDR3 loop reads CASSVRDRGDEQYF. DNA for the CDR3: TGTGCCAGCAGTGTACGGGACAGGGGTGACGAGCAGTACTTC.

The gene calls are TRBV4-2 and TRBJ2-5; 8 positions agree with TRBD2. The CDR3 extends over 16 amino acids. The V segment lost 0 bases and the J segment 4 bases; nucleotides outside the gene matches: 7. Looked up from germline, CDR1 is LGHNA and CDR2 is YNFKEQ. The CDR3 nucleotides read TGTGCCAGCAGCCAAGATCCAGCGGGGGCTGGAGAGACCCAGTACTTC. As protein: CASSQDPAGAGETQYF.

The CDR3 reads CASTSTRDRAQETQYF. DNA for the CDR3: TGTGCCAGCACCTCGACCCGGGACAGGGCTCAAGAGACCCAGTACTTC. This sequence joins TRBV28 and TRBJ2-5, with 9 bases that match TRBD1. V was pared by 7 bases and J by 2 bases, with 11 bases of the junction left unmatched. This CDR3 is built from 16 residues. Germline V gene data show CDR1 as MDHEN and CDR2 as SYDVKM.

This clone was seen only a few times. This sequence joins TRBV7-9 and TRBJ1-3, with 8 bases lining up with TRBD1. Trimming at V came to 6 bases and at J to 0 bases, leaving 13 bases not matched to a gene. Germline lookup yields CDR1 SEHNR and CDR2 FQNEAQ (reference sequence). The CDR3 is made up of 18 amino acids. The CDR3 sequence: CASRSPGQAPLSGNTIYF. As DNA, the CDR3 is TGTGCCAGCAGGAGTCCGGGACAGGCACCTCTCTCTGGAAACACCATATATTTT. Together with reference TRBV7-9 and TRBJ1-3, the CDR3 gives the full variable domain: DTGVSQNPRHKITKRGQNVTFRCDPISEHNRLYWYRQTLGQGPEFLTYFQNEAQLEKSRLLSDRFSAERPKGSFSTLEIQRTEQGDSAMYLCASRSPGQAPLSGNTIYFGEGSWLTVV.

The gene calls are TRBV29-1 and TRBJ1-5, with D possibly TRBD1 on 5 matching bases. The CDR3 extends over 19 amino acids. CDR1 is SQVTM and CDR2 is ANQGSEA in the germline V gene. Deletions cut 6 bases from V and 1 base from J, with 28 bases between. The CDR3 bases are TGCAGCGTGGGGAACGTGGGGGGAGGCATGATTTTGAGCAATCAGCCCCAGCATTTT. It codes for CSVGNVGGGMILSNQPQHF.